The subject of this entry is one T cell receptor beta chain. Antigen: not known. It was cDNA, reverse transcribed from extracted RNA, that served as the sequencing template. Clones were sequenced by immunoSEQ multiplex PCR, and TCRdb holds only the in-frame ones, with some missing. This sample has 150,000 to 190,000 clones, with about 50% found just once. The data were taken from a study of CD8+ T cells in alopecia areata. Study-wide findings and caveats: Lesional scalp exceeded normal scalp in clonality, especially in alopecia totalis/universalis.

Researchers picked out CD4+ and CD8+ T cells from PBMCs by sorting. V lost 2 bases to trimming and J lost 4 bases; unmatched junction nucleotides: 7. Germline CDR1 reads SGHRS; CDR2 reads YFSETQ. The CDR3 runs 15 residues. This receptor was identified in a human donor with alopecia areata. The genes are TRBV5-1 and TRBJ2-3; TRBD1 aligns across 7 bases. The source was CD8+ T cells sorted from blood, collected at week 0. CDR3 sequence reads: CASSFQGELSDTQYF. The CDR3 DNA reads TGCGCCAGCAGCTTTCAGGGGGAGTTATCAGATACGCAGTATTTT.